A single sample is the source of the 3 T cell receptor beta chains below, sequenced in a study of identical twins. TCRdb fed the 5' RACE reads into MiXCR, producing one record per CDR3 protein. The table records over 200,000 distinct CDR3 sequences, 8% to 11% of them present only once. The material sequenced was memory T cells sorted from blood. The receptors stem from a man between 50 and 59 years old in good health.

This chain uses TRBV29-1 with TRBJ1-2; 8 nucleotides align to TRBD1. Germline CDR1 and CDR2: SQVTM and ANQGSEA. The V gene end was trimmed by 0 bases and the J gene end by 5 bases; junction bases not matched to a gene: 5. The CDR3 runs to 14 residues. CDR3 residues: CSVEDPDRDYGYTF. The CDR3 DNA reads as TGCAGCGTTGAAGATCCGGACAGGGATTATGGCTACACCTTC.

The chain links TRBV18 to TRBJ2-2, with 12 bases aligning to TRBD1. This CDR3 has 18 residues. In germline, CDR1 is KGHSH, CDR2 LQKENI. J gave up 8 bases and V 1 base, and 11 bases lay outside the gene matches. DNA of the CDR3: TGTGCCAGCTCACCACGGACATTGGGACAGGGGGCGCGAGGGGAGCTGTTTTTT. Translating it yields CASSPRTLGQGARGELFF.

This clonotype was counted only a few times. The V call is TRBV20-1, the J call TRBJ2-7, with TRBD1 matching 7 bases. Looked up from germline, CDR1 is DFQATT and CDR2 is SNEGSKA (reference sequence). J gave up 5 bases and V 6 bases, and 10 bases lay outside the gene matches. The length of the CDR3 is 13 residues. As DNA, the CDR3 is TGCAGTGCCAAAGACAGGGTGTTTCACGAGCAGTACTTC. This gives the protein CSAKDRVFHEQYF.